One and the same sample provided the 29 T cell receptor beta chains below, sequenced in a study of blood T cell repertoires in COVID-19. This table comes from immunoSEQ multiplex PCR, and its TCRdb copy is limited to in-frame clones, with some not included. The sample holds 120,000 or so clones, approximately 86% seen once. The sample consisted of peripheral blood. The receptors derive from a human donor in a cohort sampled during active COVID-19.

The chain combines TRBV24-1 with TRBJ2-5, with 7 bases identical to TRBD2. The CDR3 is made up of 16 amino acids. The V gene's germline CDR1 is KGHDR and CDR2 SFDVKD. With V trimmed by 3 bases and J by 1 base, 7 bases remained unmatched. In DNA, the CDR3 is TGTGCCACCAGTGATGCGGGGGACGGACCCCAAGAGACCCAGTACTTC. Its translation is CATSDAGDGPQETQYF.

The rearrangement joins TRBV20-1 to TRBJ2-3, with no clear D. There are 11 residues in the CDR3. Deletions cut 5 bases from V and 1 base from J, with 4 bases between. Per germline, CDR1 DFQATT and CDR2 SNEGSKA (reference sequence). This chain's CDR3 is CSAGRTDTQYF. CDR3 DNA: TGCAGTGCTGGCCGCACAGATACGCAGTATTTT.

This clone has more than one count but fewer than ten. DNA of the CDR3: TGCGCCAGCAGCCATTCGGAGGGGGCGGATAATCAGCCCCAGCATTTT. This gives the protein CASSHSEGADNQPQHF. The J gene is TRBJ1-5, the V gene TRBV4-1, with 7 bases fitting TRBD1. With 3 bases clipped from V and 4 bases from J, the junction kept 9 bases outside the gene matches. CDR1 MGHRA and CDR2 YSYEKL come from the germline V gene. The CDR3 consists of 16 residues.

For this clone: Other DNA sequences in this specimen translate into the identical CDR3. The genes are TRBV7-2 and TRBJ2-5; weak D call: TRBD2 (6 bases). The CDR3 loop spans 14 amino acids. Germline CDR1 is SGHTA and CDR2 is FQGNSA. Trimming shortened V by 0 bases and J by 5 bases, and 10 bases separated the two germline ends. The CDR3 DNA follows: TGTGCCAGCAGCTTAGCCGGGGGATGGGAGACCCAGTACTTC. It specifies CASSLAGGWETQYF.

V and J are TRBV3-1 (or the pseudogene TRBV3-2) and TRBJ1-1; 10 nucleotides agree with TRBD1. CDR3 length: 17 amino acids. Germline V gene data show CDR1 as LGHDT and CDR2 as YNNKEL (reference sequence). With V trimmed by 1 base and J by 4 bases, 9 bases remained unmatched. The chain's CDR3 is CASSQVPGQGRGTEAFF. For the CDR3, the DNA is TGTGCCAGCAGCCAAGTCCCGGGACAGGGGCGGGGCACTGAAGCTTTCTTT.

This chain links TRBV18 with TRBJ1-5; 8 positions agree with TRBD1. This CDR3 has 17 amino acids. Per the germline V gene, CDR1 is KGHSH and CDR2 is LQKENI. V dropped 2 bases and J dropped 2; count of bases not matched to a gene: 8. The CDR3 DNA is TGTGCCAGCTCACCAACAGGGGGGGGGATCGGCAATCAGCCCCAGCATTTT. Translating gives CASSPTGGGIGNQPQHF.

The rearrangement joins TRBV27 to TRBJ1-5, with D tentatively TRBD1 (6 bases). The CDR3 extends over 13 amino acids. V dropped 3 bases and J dropped 11 bases, with 14 bases sitting between them. Germline V gives CDR1 MNHEY, CDR2 SMNVEV (reference sequence). The DNA of the CDR3 is TGTGCCAGCAGTTTTTCGACAGGTGGCACCCAGCATTTT. Its translation is CASSFSTGGTQHF.

The chain couples TRBV7-8 to TRBJ2-7; D uncertain. V shed 5 bases and J shed 3 bases, with 11 bases lying between them. The V gene's germline CDR1 is SGHVS and CDR2 FQNEAQ. The CDR3 sequence is 13 residues long. The CDR3 DNA reads TGTGCCAGCAGCGCCCGAGCGCTCTACGAGCAGTACTTC. It codes for CASSARALYEQYF.

This clone counts as medium-sized (0.01 to 0.1%). V usage is TRBV6-6 and J usage is TRBJ2-7; tentative D call: TRBD1 (5 bases). Per the germline V gene, CDR1 is MNHNY and CDR2 is SVGAGI (reference sequence). V lost 6 bases and J lost 3, with 15 bases in between. CDR3 size: 14 residues. The CDR3 nucleotides read TGTGCCAGCAGACCGATGGACATTTTCTACGAGCAGTACTTC. Translation: CASRPMDIFYEQYF.

The J gene is TRBJ2-5, the V gene TRBV7-2; TRBD2 aligns across 11 bases. The CDR3 runs to 15 residues. Germline CDR1 and CDR2: SGHTA and FQGNSA. Trimming removed 4 bases from V and 7 bases from J; junction bases left unmatched: 8. In DNA, the CDR3 is TGTGCCAGCAGCTCCCAACTAGCGGGGGCCCGGACCCAGTACTTC. Its translation is CASSSQLAGARTQYF. Using reference TRBV7-2 and TRBJ2-5 for the parts outside the CDR3, the full variable domain is GAGVSQSPSNKVTEKGKDVELRCDPISGHTALYWYRQSLGQGLEFLIYFQGNSAPDKSGLPSDRFSAERTGGSVSTLTIQRTQQEDSAVYLCASSSQLAGARTQYFGPGTRLLVL.

V is TRBV5-5 and J is TRBJ2-3, with 7 positions matching TRBD2. J was trimmed by 0 bases and V by 0 bases; bases with no gene match: 4. CDR3 length equals 16 residues. Germline CDR1 and CDR2: SGHKS and YYEKEE (reference sequence). CDR3 nucleotide sequence: TGTGCCAGCAGCTTGGGGCTAGCGGCTAGCACAGATACGCAGTATTTT. This translates into CASSLGLAASTDTQYF.

The chain uses TRBV7-9 and TRBJ2-5, with D perhaps matching TRBD1 (6 bases). The V end was cut by 2 bases, the J end by 2 bases, with 12 bases between. The germline V gene encodes CDR1 SEHNR and CDR2 FQNEAQ (reference sequence). The CDR3 totals 15 residues. CDR3 sequence: CASSLRRTAQETQYF. Written as DNA, the CDR3 is TGTGCCAGCAGCTTAAGAAGGACAGCTCAAGAGACCCAGTACTTC.

The V call is TRBV7-8, the J call TRBJ1-5; D is unclear. The germline V gene encodes CDR1 SGHVS and CDR2 FQNEAQ. CDR3 length: 13 residues. Trimming pared 1 base from V and 7 bases from J, leaving 8 bases between. CDR3 sequence reads: CASSLGGSQPQHF. CDR3 DNA: TGTGCCAGCAGCTTAGGAGGGAGCCAGCCCCAGCATTTT.

This sequence joins TRBV9 and TRBJ2-2; 8 nucleotides match TRBD1. The length of the CDR3 is 16 residues. After removal of 3 bases from V and 0 bases from J, the junction contained 4 bases not matched to a gene. Germline assignment: CDR1 SGDLS and CDR2 YYNGEE. The CDR3 coding sequence is TGTGCCAGCAGCGCCCAGACAGGGGCGAACACCGGGGAGCTGTTTTTT. It specifies CASSAQTGANTGELFF.

This clone was observed a handful of times. The chain has TRBV5-5 and TRBJ1-5; 8 bases line up with TRBD1. V lost 4 bases, J lost 2 bases, and 5 bases stayed unmatched. This CDR3 comprises 15 residues. The germline CDR1 and CDR2 sequences are SGHKS and YYEKEE (reference sequence). In DNA, the CDR3 is TGTGCCAGCAGCCCTGGGACAGGTCGCAATCAGCCCCAGCATTTT. This translates into CASSPGTGRNQPQHF.

The V call is TRBV18, the J call TRBJ2-3; 9 bases are shared with TRBD2. Looked up from germline, CDR1 is KGHSH and CDR2 is LQKENI. This CDR3 spans 17 amino acids. Unmatched junction bases numbered 12, after V lost 6 bases and J lost 2 bases. In DNA, the CDR3 is TGTGCCAGCTCCCTCAGGGGCCTAGCGGGAATCACAGATACGCAGTATTTT. Translating gives CASSLRGLAGITDTQYF. Complete variable domain (other parts from reference TRBV18 and TRBJ2-3): NAGVMQNPRHLVRRRGQEARLRCSPMKGHSHVYWYRQLPEEGLKFMVYLQKENIIDESGMPKERFSAEFPKEGPSILRIQQVVRGDSAAYFCASSLRGLAGITDTQYFGPGTRLTVL.

This sequence joins TRBV30 and TRBJ1-2, with 7 bases that match TRBD1. CDR3 size: 11 residues. V lost 4 bases to trimming and J lost 7 bases; unmatched junction nucleotides: 3. The germline V gene has CDR1 GTSNPN and CDR2 SVGIG (reference sequence). In DNA form, the CDR3 reads TGTGCCTGGACGGCAGGGGGTGGCTACACCTTC. It is translated as CAWTAGGGYTF.

The V and J genes are TRBV23-1 and TRBJ2-1, with D possibly being TRBD1 (6 bases). TRBV23-1 counts as an open reading frame of uncertain function. V shed 9 bases and J shed 3 bases, with 15 bases lying between them. The CDR3 spans 14 residues. In DNA, the CDR3 is TGCGCCAGGACCACAGGGAATAGCTACAATGAGCAGTTCTTC. Its protein is CARTTGNSYNEQFF.

The chain has TRBV12-3 or TRBV12-4 and TRBJ2-1; a weak D match, TRBD2 (5 bases). Trimming shortened V by 5 bases and J by 6 bases, and 11 bases separated the two germline ends. CDR3 length equals 13 residues. The CDR3, as DNA: TGTGCCAGCAGTACCCTCCGGGGCAATGAGCAGTTCTTC. This gives the protein CASSTLRGNEQFF.

The chain is built from TRBV10-1 and TRBJ1-3; maybe TRBD1 (6 bases). Germline assignment: CDR1 WNHNN and CDR2 SYGVQD (reference sequence). This CDR3 is 15 amino acids long. Trimming pared 3 bases from V and 2 bases from J, leaving 11 bases between. In DNA form, the CDR3 reads TGCGCCAGCAGTGACCCCGGACAGCCTGGAAACACCATATATTTT. Translated: CASSDPGQPGNTIYF.

This clone was observed a handful of times. The rearrangement links TRBV6-1 to TRBJ1-2, with TRBD1 matching over 11 bases. The CDR3 runs to 15 residues. Germline lookup yields CDR1 MNHNS and CDR2 SASEGT. Trimming at V came to 3 bases and at J to 8 bases, leaving 8 bases not matched to a gene. CDR3 loop: CASSDVGQGARGYTF. The CDR3 DNA follows: TGTGCCAGCAGTGACGTCGGACAGGGGGCGCGGGGCTACACCTTC.

This clone was recorded only once. The rearrangement links TRBV5-1 to TRBJ1-4, with D tentatively TRBD1 (6 bases). Deletions cut 2 bases from V and 6 bases from J, with 11 bases between. This CDR3 spans 14 amino acids. Germline values: CDR1 SGHRS, CDR2 YFSETQ. This chain's CDR3 is CASSLQGADEKLFF. The CDR3 nucleotides read TGCGCCAGCAGCTTACAGGGAGCGGATGAAAAACTGTTTTTT.

For the CDR3, the DNA is TGTGCCAGTAGTATCGGGACAGTGGGGGCAGATACGCAGTATTTT. Amino acid sequence: CASSIGTVGADTQYF. The J gene is TRBJ2-3, the V gene TRBV19, with 7 bases fitting TRBD1. Germline V gene data show CDR1 as LNHDA and CDR2 as SQIVND (reference sequence). J was trimmed by 4 bases and V by 3 bases; bases with no gene match: 7. This CDR3 is 15 amino acids long.

The chain links TRBV3-1 (or the pseudogene TRBV3-2) to TRBJ2-5; 14 positions match TRBD2. Germline-derived CDR1 and CDR2 are LGHDT and YNNKEL (reference sequence). CDR3 length equals 16 residues. Trimming removed 4 bases from V and 5 bases from J; junction bases left unmatched: 6. In DNA, the CDR3 is TGTGCCAGCAGCCGCCGGACTAGCGGGGGGATTGAGACCCAGTACTTC. Translation: CASSRRTSGGIETQYF.

The V gene is TRBV9, the J gene TRBJ1-4; the D is unclear. The germline V gene encodes CDR1 SGDLS and CDR2 YYNGEE. The CDR3 is made up of 14 amino acids. Trimming removed 4 bases from V and 2 bases from J, with 9 bases in between. The CDR3 DNA follows: TGTGCCAGCAGCCGAGGTATCACTAATGAAAAACTGTTTTTT. Residues: CASSRGITNEKLFF.

The chain has TRBV12-2 and TRBJ2-7; the D call of TRBD1 is as the table states it, not checked on the DNA. TRBV12-2 constitutes a pseudogene. The CDR3 loop spans 18 amino acids. CDR3 DNA: TGTGCAAGTCGCCAACGTTCCGGGACAGACAAAAGAGTCTACGAGCAGTACTTC. Amino acid sequence: CASRQRSGTDKRVYEQYF.

The chain recombines TRBV11-3 with TRBJ2-3, with 14 bases matching TRBD2. The CDR3 loop spans 16 amino acids. In germline, CDR1 is SGHNT, CDR2 YENEEA. V shed 5 bases, J shed 4 bases, and the junction held 5 bases outside the gene matches. The CDR3 bases are TGTGCCAGCAGCCGGGGACTAGCGGGAGAGGCAGATACGCAGTATTTT. Amino acids: CASSRGLAGEADTQYF. The full variable domain, with the rest looked up from reference TRBV11-3 and TRBJ2-3, is EAGVVQSPRYKIIEKKQPVAFWCNPISGHNTLYWYLQNLGQGPELLIRYENEEAVDDSQLPKDRFSAERLKGVDSTLKIQPAELGDSAVYLCASSRGLAGEADTQYFGPGTRLTVL.

The rearrangement joins TRBV15 to TRBJ2-7; 13 bases align to TRBD2. Germline values: CDR1 LNHNV, CDR2 YYDKDF (reference sequence). The CDR3 has 16 amino acids. V lost 3 bases, J lost 6 bases, and 8 bases stayed unmatched. The CDR3 region has the DNA TGTGCCACCAGCAGCCCTATAAGGACTAGCGGGAGCGAGCAGTACTTC. This translates into CATSSPIRTSGSEQYF.

V gene TRBV30 combines with J gene TRBJ2-7; D not resolved. Germline loops: CDR1 GTSNPN, CDR2 SVGIG (reference sequence). The V end lost 1 base, the J end lost 1 base, and 5 bases lay between the germline ends. This CDR3 contains 12 residues. This chain's CDR3 is CAWSGQSYEQYF. CDR3 sequence (DNA): TGTGCCTGGAGTGGCCAGTCCTACGAGCAGTACTTC.